Listed below are T cell receptor beta chains from one sample, sequenced in a study of shared clonotypes between healthy human individuals. Using immunoSEQ multiplex PCR, the repertoire was profiled, and TCRdb retains in-frame clones only, with some absent. This sample has 1.5 million to 1.9 million clones; 95% to 99% occur once, and the top ten carry approximately 0.45%. The source material was naive CD4+ T cells sorted from blood. The source is a man younger than 40 in good health. CDR3s include the opening cysteine and the closing phenylalanine or tryptophan. A D gene is named only where the DNA matches it firmly. A row's size may be missing; if present it is once, few, many or a size class.

clone_size	cdr3_length	j_call	d_call	v_call	cdr3_nt	cdr3_aa
once	15	TRBJ2-5	-	TRBV6-5	TGTGCCAGCAGTTACTCGATGCTCACGGAAGAGACCCAGTACTTC	CASSYSMLTEETQYF
-	16	TRBJ2-7	-	TRBV21-1	TGTGCCAGCAGCAAACCCCGGACCGGCAGCATTTTTGAGCAGTACTTC	CASSKPRTGSIFEQYF
once	13	TRBJ1-5	-	TRBV27	TGTGCCAGCAGTTCGACAGGATATCAGCCCCAGCATTTT	CASSSTGYQPQHF
-	14	TRBJ2-6	TRBD1	TRBV6-5	TGTGCCAGCAGTTATGCGGGACAGGCAAACGTCCTGACTTTC	CASSYAGQANVLTF
-	13	TRBJ2-2	-	TRBV2	TGTGCCAGCAGTGTCACGAACACCGGGGAGCTGTTTTTT	CASSVTNTGELFF
-	11	TRBJ2-1	-	TRBV5-4	TGTGCCAGCAGCTTTCACGATGAGCAGTTCTTC	CASSFHDEQFF
-	14	TRBJ1-1	-	TRBV30	TGTGCCTGGAGTGTACAGGGTAGAGGCACTGAAGCTTTCTTT	CAWSVQGRGTEAFF
-	15	TRBJ1-5	-	TRBV6-1	TGTGCCAGCACCCGACAGCCTGCTCGGGCTCAGCCCCAGCATTTT	CASTRQPARAQPQHF
-	13	TRBJ1-1	-	TRBV7-3	TGTGCCAGCAGCTCCGGACAAGCAACTGAAGCTTTCTTT	CASSSGQATEAFF
-	15	TRBJ2-1	TRBD1	TRBV5-1	TGCGCCAGCAGCTTGTTACAGGGGGCGGGAAATGAGCAGTTCTTC	CASSLLQGAGNEQFF
-	13	TRBJ2-1	-	TRBV9	TGTGCCAGCAGCGTAGGAGTCAGCAATGAGCAGTTCTTC	CASSVGVSNEQFF
-	15	TRBJ2-3	-	TRBV11-2	TGTGCCAGCAGCTTCCTACTAGAAGCCACAGATACGCAGTATTTT	CASSFLLEATDTQYF
-	14	TRBJ1-2	-	TRBV28	TGTGCCAGCAGTTTAGGCGGGTCCCACTATGGCTACACCTTC	CASSLGGSHYGYTF
-	14	TRBJ2-5	-	TRBV7-2	TGTGCCAGCAGCCGATCACGGGGACAAGAGACCCAGTACTTC	CASSRSRGQETQYF
-	17	TRBJ2-3	TRBD2	TRBV18	TGTGCCAGCTCACCCGCCGGGACTAGCGGGCACACAGATACGCAGTATTTT	CASSPAGTSGHTDTQYF
once	14	TRBJ1-4	-	TRBV6-1	TGTGCCAGCAGTGAAGTCAGGGGTGGGGAAAAACTGTTTTTT	CASSEVRGGEKLFF
-	15	TRBJ1-1	-	TRBV6-5	TGTGCCAGCACCGAAATCGGGGGACCCAACACTGAAGCTTTCTTT	CASTEIGGPNTEAFF
-	15	TRBJ1-4	-	TRBV7-2	TGTGCCAGCAGCGCTAGGGGTAGGGGGTATGAAAAACTGTTTTTT	CASSARGRGYEKLFF
-	14	TRBJ2-5	-	TRBV4-3	TGCGCCAGCAGCCAAAACCAGGGGTTGGAGACCCAGTACTTC	CASSQNQGLETQYF
-	15	TRBJ2-1	TRBD2	TRBV15	TGTGCCACCACCCCCCGGCTAGCGGTATCCAATGAGCAGTTCTTC	CATTPRLAVSNEQFF
-	13	TRBJ1-1	-	TRBV2	TGTGCCAGCCTGGTCCCTTTGGGCACTGAAGCTTTCTTT	CASLVPLGTEAFF
-	19	TRBJ2-1	TRBD2	TRBV7-8	TGTGCCAGCAGCTTAGGTGGACTAGCGGGATCCAGCTCCTACAATGAGCAGTTCTTC	CASSLGGLAGSSSYNEQFF
-	14	TRBJ1-2	-	TRBV18	TGTGCCAGCTCACCTAGTACAGATAACTATGGCTACACCTTC	CASSPSTDNYGYTF
-	13	TRBJ2-4	-	TRBV10-1	TGCGCCAGCAGTGAGTCGGCGAGGTACATTCAGTACTTC	CASSESARYIQYF
-	14	TRBJ2-7	-	TRBV29-1	TGCAGCGTTGATAACAGGCTCAGCTCCTACGAGCAGTACTTC	CSVDNRLSSYEQYF
-	11	TRBJ2-2	-	TRBV6-5	TGTGCCAGCATCGGGTCCGGGGAGCTGTTTTTT	CASIGSGELFF
once	16	TRBJ2-2	-	TRBV5-8	TGTGCCAGCAGCGGGCACAAGGGGCGGTACACCGGGGAGCTGTTTTTT	CASSGHKGRYTGELFF
-	14	TRBJ2-7	-	TRBV5-1	TGCGCCAGCAGCCCAACAGGTCGGTCCCACGAGCAGTACTTC	CASSPTGRSHEQYF
-	15	TRBJ1-5	-	TRBV28	TGTGCCAGCAGTTTAAGGGGGACGGGAGCGTCGGCCCAGCATTTT	CASSLRGTGASAQHF
-	16	TRBJ2-2	-	TRBV11-3	TGTGCCAGCAGCACCGGACTCGGCTCGAACACCGGGGAGCTGTTTTTT	CASSTGLGSNTGELFF
-	15	TRBJ2-1	TRBD2	TRBV5-1	TGCGCCAGCAGCGGGACTAGCGGGAGAGGGGTTGAGCAGTTCTTC	CASSGTSGRGVEQFF
-	15	TRBJ1-1	-	TRBV25-1	TGTGCCAGCAGTCACCCGGGACCTAGGAACACTGAAGCTTTCTTT	CASSHPGPRNTEAFF
-	13	TRBJ1-1	-	TRBV6-5	TGTGCCAGCAGCAGTGCCCTACGGACTGAAGCTTTCTTT	CASSSALRTEAFF
once	19	TRBJ2-2	TRBD2	TRBV28	TGTGCCAGCAGTTCGGGACTAGCGGCCAAAAACGCGAACACCGGGGAGCTGTTTTTT	CASSSGLAAKNANTGELFF
-	16	TRBJ2-7	TRBD1	TRBV7-6	TGTGCCAGCAGCCCCTACCGGGACAGGCCTTCCTACGAGCAGTACTTC	CASSPYRDRPSYEQYF
-	16	TRBJ2-1	TRBD2	TRBV7-6	TGTGCCAGCAGCGATCCTCTAGCGGGAGTATCTAATGAGCAGTTCTTC	CASSDPLAGVSNEQFF
-	14	TRBJ2-7	TRBD1	TRBV28	TGTGCCAGCAGTTCGAGCGACAGGGAACACGAGCAGTACTTC	CASSSSDREHEQYF
-	14	TRBJ2-1	TRBD2	TRBV15	TGTGCCACCAGCAGATGGGAGGGGTCGGGTGAGCAGTTCTTC	CATSRWEGSGEQFF
-	18	TRBJ2-3	TRBD2	TRBV11-3	TGTGCCAGCAGCCCGCGGGGTGTTAGCGGGAGAGGGCCCGATACGCAGTATTTT	CASSPRGVSGRGPDTQYF
-	15	TRBJ2-7	TRBD1	TRBV2	TGTGCCAGCAGTGAGTCCTCGGGACAGCTATACGAGCAGTACTTC	CASSESSGQLYEQYF